This T cell receptor beta chain was profiled in a study of blood T cell repertoires in COVID-19. The wider study: The origin of the acute and convalescent COVID-19 samples was the United States, Italy and Spain. T cells, B-cell-depleted T cells, or PBMCs supplied cDNA or gDNA.

How the authors handled the data: Reference gene primer amplification yielded estimated nucleated cell counts. TCRdb keeps only in-frame clones here, not all; method: immunoSEQ multiplex PCR. V, J and clone size reflect that table, while D and trimming were determined from the DNA. The repertoire includes a few hundred thousand clones, 85% of them detected once, and roughly 7% sits in the top ten. The sequencing input was peripheral blood. The receptor was derived from a human donor in a cohort sampled during active COVID-19.

CDR3: CASSLGRRVHNSPLHF. CDR3 sequence (DNA): TGTGCCAGCAGCTTAGGGCGGCGCGTCCATAATTCACCCCTCCACTTT. V is TRBV7-2 and J is TRBJ1-6, with D uncertain. Trimming left V 1 base short and J 5 bases short, with 12 bases between. The CDR3 spans 16 residues. CDR1 is SGHTA, CDR2 FQGNSA, per germline.